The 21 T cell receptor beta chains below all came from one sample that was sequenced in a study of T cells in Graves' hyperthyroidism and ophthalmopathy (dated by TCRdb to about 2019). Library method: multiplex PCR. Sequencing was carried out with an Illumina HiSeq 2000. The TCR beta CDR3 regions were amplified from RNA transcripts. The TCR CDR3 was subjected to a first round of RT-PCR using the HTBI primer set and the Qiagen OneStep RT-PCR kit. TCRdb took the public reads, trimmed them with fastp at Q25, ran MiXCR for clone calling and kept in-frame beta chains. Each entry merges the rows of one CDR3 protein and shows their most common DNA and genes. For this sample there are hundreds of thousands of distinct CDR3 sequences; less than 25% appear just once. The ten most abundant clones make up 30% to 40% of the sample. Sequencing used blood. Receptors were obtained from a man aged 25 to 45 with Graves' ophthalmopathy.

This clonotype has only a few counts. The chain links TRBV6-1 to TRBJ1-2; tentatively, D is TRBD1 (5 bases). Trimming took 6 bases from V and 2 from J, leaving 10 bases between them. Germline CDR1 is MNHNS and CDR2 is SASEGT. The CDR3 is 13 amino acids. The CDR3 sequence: CASSQQENYGYTF. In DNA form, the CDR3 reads TGTGCCAGCAGCCAACAGGAGAACTATGGCTACACCTTC.

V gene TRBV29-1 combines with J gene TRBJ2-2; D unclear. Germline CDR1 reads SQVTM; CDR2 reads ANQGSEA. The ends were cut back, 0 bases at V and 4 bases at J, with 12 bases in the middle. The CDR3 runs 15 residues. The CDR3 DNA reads TGCAGCGTTGAAGATCCTGGGAAGAGCACCGGGGAGCTGTTTTTT. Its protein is CSVEDPGKSTGELFF.

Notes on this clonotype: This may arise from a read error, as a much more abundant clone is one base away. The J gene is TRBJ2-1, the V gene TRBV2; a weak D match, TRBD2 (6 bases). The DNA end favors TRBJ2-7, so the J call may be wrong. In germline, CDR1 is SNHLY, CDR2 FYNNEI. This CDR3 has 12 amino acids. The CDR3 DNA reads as TGTGCCAGCCGGAGGGCCGGAAATGAGCAGTACTTC. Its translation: CASRRAGNEQYF.

The CDR3 spells CASSPQGIAETQYF. DNA for the CDR3: TGTGCCAGCAGCCCCCAGGGGATCGCAGAGACCCAGTACTTC. V gene TRBV7-9 combines with J gene TRBJ2-5; a possible D gene is TRBD1 (6 bases). This CDR3 contains 14 residues. The ends were cut back, 5 bases at V and 4 bases at J, with 14 bases in the middle. Germline CDR1 is SEHNR and CDR2 is FQNEAQ (reference sequence).

CDR3 loop: CASSQGQEQFF. DNA for the CDR3: TGTGCCAGCAGCCAGGGACAGGAGCAGTTCTTC. The chain carries TRBV3-1 and TRBJ2-1; TRBD1 agrees at 7 bases. Germline assignment: CDR1 LGHDT and CDR2 YNNKEL (reference sequence). J gave up 10 bases and V 3 bases, and 0 bases lay outside the gene matches. The CDR3 extends over 11 amino acids.

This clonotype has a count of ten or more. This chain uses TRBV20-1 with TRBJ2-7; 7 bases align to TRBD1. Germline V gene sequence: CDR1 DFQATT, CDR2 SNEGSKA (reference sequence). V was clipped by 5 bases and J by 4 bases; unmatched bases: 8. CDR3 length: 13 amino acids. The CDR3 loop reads CSAPRTGQYEQYF. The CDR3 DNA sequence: TGCAGTGCTCCACGGACAGGACAATACGAGCAGTACTTC.

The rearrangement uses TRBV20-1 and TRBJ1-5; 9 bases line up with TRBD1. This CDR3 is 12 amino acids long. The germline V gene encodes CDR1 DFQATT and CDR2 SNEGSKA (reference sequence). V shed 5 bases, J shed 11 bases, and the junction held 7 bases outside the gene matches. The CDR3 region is CSAYRTGASQHF. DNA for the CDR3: TGCAGTGCTTACCGGACAGGGGCGTCCCAGCATTTT.

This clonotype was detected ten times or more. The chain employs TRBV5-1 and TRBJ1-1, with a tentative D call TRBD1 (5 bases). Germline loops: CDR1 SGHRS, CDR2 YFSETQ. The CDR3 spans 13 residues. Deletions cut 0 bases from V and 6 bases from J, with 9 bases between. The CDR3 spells CASSLAGRSEAFF. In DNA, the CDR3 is TGCGCCAGCAGCTTGGCGGGACGGTCTGAAGCTTTCTTT.

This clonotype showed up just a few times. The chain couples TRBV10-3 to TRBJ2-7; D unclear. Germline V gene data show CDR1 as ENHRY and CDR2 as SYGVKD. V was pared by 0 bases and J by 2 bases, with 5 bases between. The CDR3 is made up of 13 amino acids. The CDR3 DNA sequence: TGTGCCATCAGTGAGTCAAACCCCTACGAGCAGTACTTC. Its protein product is CAISESNPYEQYF.

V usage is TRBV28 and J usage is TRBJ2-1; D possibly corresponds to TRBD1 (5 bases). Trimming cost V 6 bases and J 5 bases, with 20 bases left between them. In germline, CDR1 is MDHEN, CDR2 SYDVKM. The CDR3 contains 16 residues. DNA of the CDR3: TGTGCCAGCAGCCCATTCTTGAAGGGGATGAACAATGAGCAGTTCTTC. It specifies CASSPFLKGMNNEQFF.

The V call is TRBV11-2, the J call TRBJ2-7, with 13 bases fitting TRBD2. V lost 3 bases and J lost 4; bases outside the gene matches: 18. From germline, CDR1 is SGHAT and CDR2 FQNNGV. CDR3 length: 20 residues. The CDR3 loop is CASSFPDGRGLAGDIYEQYF. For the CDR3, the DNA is TGTGCCAGCAGCTTCCCCGACGGCCGCGGACTAGCGGGAGATATTTACGAGCAGTACTTC.

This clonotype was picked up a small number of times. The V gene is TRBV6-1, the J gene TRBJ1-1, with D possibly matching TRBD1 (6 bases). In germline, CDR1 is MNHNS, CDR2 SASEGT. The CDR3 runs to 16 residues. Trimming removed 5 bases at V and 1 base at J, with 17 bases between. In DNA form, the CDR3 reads TGTGCCAGCAGTATCGGACAGAAACCTAGGAACACTGAAGCTTTCTTT. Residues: CASSIGQKPRNTEAFF.

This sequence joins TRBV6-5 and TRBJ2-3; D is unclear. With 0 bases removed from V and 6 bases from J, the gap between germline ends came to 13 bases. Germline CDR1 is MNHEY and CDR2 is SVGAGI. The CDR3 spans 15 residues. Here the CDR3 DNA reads TGTGCCAGCAGTTACTCCCAGGCGTCGACCGATACGCAGTATTTT. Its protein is CASSYSQASTDTQYF.

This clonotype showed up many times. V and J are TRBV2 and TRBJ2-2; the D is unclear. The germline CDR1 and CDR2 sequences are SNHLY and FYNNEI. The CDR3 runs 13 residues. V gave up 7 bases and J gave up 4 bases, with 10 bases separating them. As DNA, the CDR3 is TGTGCCAGCAAACAACAGCGCACCGGGGAGCTGTTTTTT. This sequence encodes CASKQQRTGELFF.

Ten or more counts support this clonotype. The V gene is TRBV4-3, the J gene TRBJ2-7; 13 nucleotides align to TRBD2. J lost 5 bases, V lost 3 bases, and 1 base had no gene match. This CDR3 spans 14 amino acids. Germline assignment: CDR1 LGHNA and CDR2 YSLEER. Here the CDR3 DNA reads TGCGCCAGCAGCCAGGGACTAGCGGGACACGAGCAGTACTTC. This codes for CASSQGLAGHEQYF.

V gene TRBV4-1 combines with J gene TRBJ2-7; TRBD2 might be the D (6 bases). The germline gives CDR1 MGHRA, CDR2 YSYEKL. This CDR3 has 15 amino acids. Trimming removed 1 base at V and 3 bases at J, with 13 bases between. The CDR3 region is CASSQVGTPGYEQYF. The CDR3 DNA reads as TGCGCCAGCAGCCAAGTTGGGACTCCAGGCTACGAGCAGTACTTC.

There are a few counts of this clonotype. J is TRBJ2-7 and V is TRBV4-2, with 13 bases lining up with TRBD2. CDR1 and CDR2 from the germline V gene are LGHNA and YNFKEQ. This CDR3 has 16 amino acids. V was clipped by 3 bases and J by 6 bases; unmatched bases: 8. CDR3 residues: CASSQEGTSGTTEQYF. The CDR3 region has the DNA TGTGCCAGCAGCCAGGAAGGGACTAGCGGGACGACCGAGCAGTACTTC.

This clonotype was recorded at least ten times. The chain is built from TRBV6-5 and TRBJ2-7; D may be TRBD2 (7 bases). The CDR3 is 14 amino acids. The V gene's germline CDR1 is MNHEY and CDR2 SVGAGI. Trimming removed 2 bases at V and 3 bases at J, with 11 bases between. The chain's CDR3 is CASSYRGAGYEQYF. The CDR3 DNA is TGTGCCAGCAGTTACCGGGGGGCGGGCTACGAGCAGTACTTC.

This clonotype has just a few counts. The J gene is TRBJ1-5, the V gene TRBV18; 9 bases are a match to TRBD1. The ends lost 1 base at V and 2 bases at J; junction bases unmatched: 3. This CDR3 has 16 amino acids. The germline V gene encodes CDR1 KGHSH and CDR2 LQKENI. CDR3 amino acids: CASSPRGQGGNQPQHF. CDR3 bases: TGTGCCAGCTCACCACGGGGACAGGGCGGCAATCAGCCCCAGCATTTT.

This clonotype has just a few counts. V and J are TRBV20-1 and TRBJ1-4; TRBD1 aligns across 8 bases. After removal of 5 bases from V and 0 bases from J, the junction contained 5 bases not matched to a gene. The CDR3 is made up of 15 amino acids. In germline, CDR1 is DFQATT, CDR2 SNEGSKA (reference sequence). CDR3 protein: CSAGQGLATNEKLFF. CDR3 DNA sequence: TGCAGTGCTGGACAGGGACTCGCAACTAATGAAAAACTGTTTTTT.

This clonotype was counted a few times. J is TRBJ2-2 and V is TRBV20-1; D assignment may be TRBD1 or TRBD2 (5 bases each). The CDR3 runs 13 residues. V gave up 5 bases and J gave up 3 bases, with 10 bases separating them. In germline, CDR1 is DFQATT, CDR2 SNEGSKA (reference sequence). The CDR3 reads CSAWGSDTGELFF. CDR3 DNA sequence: TGCAGTGCTTGGGGGTCGGACACCGGGGAGCTGTTTTTT.